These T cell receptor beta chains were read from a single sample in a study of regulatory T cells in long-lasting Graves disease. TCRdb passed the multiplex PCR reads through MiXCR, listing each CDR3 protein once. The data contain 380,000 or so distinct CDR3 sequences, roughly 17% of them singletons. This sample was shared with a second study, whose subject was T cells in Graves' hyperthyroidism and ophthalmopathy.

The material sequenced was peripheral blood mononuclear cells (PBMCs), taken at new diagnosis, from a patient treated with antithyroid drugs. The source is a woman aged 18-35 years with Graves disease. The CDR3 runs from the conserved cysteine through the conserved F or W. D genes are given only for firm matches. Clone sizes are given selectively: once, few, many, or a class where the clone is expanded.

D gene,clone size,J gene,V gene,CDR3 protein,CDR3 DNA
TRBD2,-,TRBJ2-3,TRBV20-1,CSARRGTSGLTDTQYF,TGCAGTGCGCGTAGAGGGACTAGCGGCCTCACAGATACGCAGTATTTT
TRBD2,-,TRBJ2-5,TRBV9,CASSPGRLAGGQETQYF,TGTGCCAGCAGCCCCGGAAGACTAGCGGGAGGCCAAGAGACCCAGTACTTC
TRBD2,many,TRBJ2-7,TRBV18,CASSTGGDEQYF,TGTGCCAGCTCAACGGGAGGGGACGAGCAGTACTTC
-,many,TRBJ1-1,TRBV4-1,CASSQAGQNTEAFF,TGCGCCAGCAGCCAAGCGGGGCAGAACACTGAAGCTTTCTTT
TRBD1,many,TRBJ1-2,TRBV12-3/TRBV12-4,CASSPSSGTGYNYGYTF,TGTGCCAGCAGTCCTTCTTCCGGGACAGGTTATAACTATGGCTACACCTTC
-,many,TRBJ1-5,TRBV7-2,CASSLDPGNQPQHF,TGTGCCAGCAGCTTAGATCCTGGAAATCAGCCCCAGCATTTT
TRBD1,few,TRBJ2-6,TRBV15,CATSRGDRAGANVLTF,TGTGCCACCAGCAGAGGGGACAGGGCGGGGGCCAACGTCCTGACTTTC
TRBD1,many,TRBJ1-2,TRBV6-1,CASSPGTGTNYGYTF,TGTGCCAGCAGCCCAGGGACAGGGACTAACTATGGCTACACCTTC
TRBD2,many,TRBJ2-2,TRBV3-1,CASSQGSGAPNTGELFF,TGTGCCAGCAGCCAAGGGAGCGGGGCTCCTAACACCGGGGAGCTGTTTTTT
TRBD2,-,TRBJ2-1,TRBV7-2,CASSWTSGIRAYNEQFF,TGTGCCAGCAGCTGGACTAGCGGGATAAGGGCCTACAATGAGCAGTTCTTC
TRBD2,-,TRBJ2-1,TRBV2,CASLGGEGQQFF,TGTGCCAGCTTGGGAGGGGAGGGGCAGCAGTTCTTC
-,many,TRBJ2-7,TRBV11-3,CASSSRDNYEQYF,TGTGCCAGCAGCTCCCGGGACAACTACGAGCAGTACTTC
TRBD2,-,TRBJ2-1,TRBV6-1,CASSELAVDNEQFF,TGTGCCAGCAGTGAACTAGCGGTCGACAATGAGCAGTTCTTC
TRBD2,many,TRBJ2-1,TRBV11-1,CASSLTTGLAGGNEQFF,TGTGCCAGCAGCTTAACTACAGGACTAGCGGGAGGGAATGAGCAGTTCTTC
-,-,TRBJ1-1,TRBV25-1,CASMGPDGRNTEAFF,TGTGCCAGCATGGGTCCCGACGGACGGAACACTGAAGCTTTCTTT
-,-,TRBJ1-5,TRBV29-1,CSVEIGGPDQPQHF,TGCAGCGTTGAAATTGGGGGGCCGGATCAGCCCCAGCATTTT
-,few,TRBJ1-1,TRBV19,CASSTKRGTEAFF,TGTGCCAGTAGTACGAAAAGAGGGACTGAAGCTTTCTTT
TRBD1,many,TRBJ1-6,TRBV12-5,CASGPHPTGALSPLHF,TGTGCTAGTGGTCCTCACCCAACAGGGGCCCTTTCACCCCTCCACTTT
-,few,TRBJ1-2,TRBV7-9,CASSLGTRAGYTF,TGTGCCAGCAGCTTAGGAACCAGGGCTGGCTACACCTTC
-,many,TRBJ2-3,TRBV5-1,CASSLDSTDTQYF,TGTGCCAGCAGTTTGGACAGCACAGATACGCAGTATTTT
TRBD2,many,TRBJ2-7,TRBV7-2,CASSSSTGETSGAFGTYEQYF,TGTGCCAGCAGCTCCTCCACAGGCGAGACTAGCGGGGCTTTTGGGACCTACGAGCAGTACTTC
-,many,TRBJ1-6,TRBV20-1,CSAKPPTGQDSPLHF,TGCAGTGCAAAGCCCCCGACCGGCCAAGATTCACCCCTCCACTTT
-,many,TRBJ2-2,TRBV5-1,CASKAPERNTGELFF,TGCGCCAGCAAGGCCCCCGAGAGGAACACCGGGGAGCTGTTTTTT
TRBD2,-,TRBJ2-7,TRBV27,CASSFRGGLYEQYF,TGTGCCAGCAGTTTTCGGGGAGGGTTATACGAGCAGTACTTC
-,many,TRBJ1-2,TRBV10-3,CAISESKGYGYTF,TGTGCCATCAGTGAGTCGAAAGGCTATGGCTACACCTTC
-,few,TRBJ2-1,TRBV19,CASTLGSPYNEQFF,TGTGCCAGTACCCTGGGGTCCCCCTACAATGAGCAGTTCTTC
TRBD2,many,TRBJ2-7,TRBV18,CASSRPTAGTTSYEQYF,TGTGCCAGCTCACGCCCAACGGCCGGGACTACCAGCTACGAGCAGTACTTC
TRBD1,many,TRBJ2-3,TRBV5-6,CASSPDRTDTQYF,TGTGCCAGCAGCCCGGACAGGACAGATACGCAGTATTTT
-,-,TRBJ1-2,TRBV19,CSEQLGSNYGYTF,TGTTCTGAGCAGTTGGGGTCTAACTATGGCTACACCTTC
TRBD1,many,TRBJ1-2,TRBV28,CASRLQGNYGYTF,TGTGCCAGCAGATTACAGGGGAACTATGGCTACACCTTC
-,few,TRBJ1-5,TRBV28,CASGGSQPQHF,TGTGCCAGCGGCGGGAGTCAGCCCCAGCATTTT
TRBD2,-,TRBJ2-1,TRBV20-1,CSASYSGGSTEQFF,TGCAGTGCTAGTTATAGCGGGGGGTCAACTGAGCAGTTCTTC
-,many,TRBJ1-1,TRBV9,CASRQGNTEAFF,TGTGCCAGCAGACAGGGGAACACTGAAGCTTTCTTT
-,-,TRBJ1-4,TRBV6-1,CAHGFGGEKLFF,TGTGCCCATGGGTTTGGGGGTGAAAAACTGTTTTTT
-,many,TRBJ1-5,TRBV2,CASSEQFSNQPQHF,TGTGCCAGCAGTGAACAGTTCAGCAATCAGCCCCAGCATTTT